These 18 T cell receptor beta chains originate from one sample sequenced in a study of PD-L1 blockade in urothelial cancer. The time point here: peripheral blood 6 weeks after treatment start. The table came from immunoSEQ multiplex PCR; TCRdb's copy has only in-frame clones and leaves some out. This table has around 100,000 clones, 85% to 95% appearing once. The source was PBMCs, collected around atezolizumab (anti-PD-L1) treatment. These TCRs come from a man in his 60s with urothelial cancer.

This chain uses TRBV7-3 with TRBJ2-1; D is undetermined. Trimming removed 5 bases at V and 7 bases at J, with 21 bases between. The germline gives CDR1 SGHTA, CDR2 FQGTGA. The length of the CDR3 is 16 residues. The CDR3 bases are TGTGCCAGCAGCCAGACCGCGGCGGCCACCCTAAATGAGCAGTTCTTC. Translated, it gives CASSQTAAATLNEQFF.

In its sample, this clone was seen once. The rearrangement uses TRBV14 and TRBJ1-1; D remains unclear. The V gene lost 0 bases and the J gene lost 1 base, with 12 bases spanning the gap. CDR3 length equals 16 residues. Germline CDR1 and CDR2: SGHDN and FVKESK. The CDR3 loop reads CASSQEVAGWNTEAFF. For the CDR3, the DNA is TGTGCCAGCAGCCAAGAGGTCGCGGGGTGGAACACTGAAGCTTTCTTT. Variable domain in full (rest from reference TRBV14 and TRBJ1-1): EAGVTQFPSHSVIEKGQTVTLRCDPISGHDNLYWYRRVMGKEIKFLLHFVKESKQDESGMPNNRFLAERTGGTYSTLKVQPAELEDSGVYFCASSQEVAGWNTEAFFGQGTRLTVV.

The J gene is TRBJ2-5, the V gene TRBV9; D not certain. V lost 3 bases to trimming and J lost 4 bases, with 10 bases between them. Germline V gene data show CDR1 as SGDLS and CDR2 as YYNGEE. The CDR3 has 13 residues. The CDR3 here is CASSARGLETQYF. The CDR3 DNA follows: TGTGCCAGCAGCGCTAGAGGTTTAGAGACCCAGTACTTC.

The rearrangement uses TRBV4-3 and TRBJ1-6; a weak D match, TRBD1 (6 bases). CDR3 length: 16 residues. CDR1 is LGHNA and CDR2 is YSLEER in the germline V gene. Trimming removed 2 bases from V and 5 bases from J, with 13 bases in between. CDR3 coding DNA: TGCGCCAGCAGCCAAACTCCAGGGGCCGATAATTCACCCCTCCACTTT. It encodes CASSQTPGADNSPLHF.

The rearrangement uses TRBV21-1 and TRBJ2-7; TRBD2 was called by the table and not checked on the DNA. TRBV21-1 is listed as a pseudogene. CDR3 length: 13 amino acids. CDR3 bases: TGTGCCAGCAGCAAAGACGGTCACTACGAGCAGTACTTC. This sequence encodes CASSKDGHYEQYF.

In nucleotides, the CDR3 is TGCAGCGTGGCAGACCAGGGGGAGCAGTACTTC. Amino acids: CSVADQGEQYF. This chain joins TRBV29-1 and TRBJ2-7; tentative D call: TRBD1 (6 bases). V was pared by 6 bases and J by 7 bases, with 13 bases between. This CDR3 has 11 residues. In germline, CDR1 is SQVTM, CDR2 ANQGSEA.

The CDR3 reads CASSQGLASNTGELFF. The CDR3 DNA is TGCGCCAGCAGCCAAGGGCTAGCGTCGAACACCGGGGAGCTGTTTTTT. V and J are TRBV4-1 and TRBJ2-2, with D perhaps TRBD2 (6 bases). This CDR3 contains 16 residues. Germline CDR1 and CDR2: MGHRA and YSYEKL. The V end lost 1 base, the J end lost 0 bases, and 9 bases lay between the germline ends.

The V call is TRBV6-5, the J call TRBJ2-2, with D unresolved. CDR3 size: 16 residues. The germline CDR1 and CDR2 sequences are MNHEY and SVGAGI. With 3 bases removed from V and 0 bases from J, the gap between germline ends came to 11 bases. The chain's CDR3 is CASSYLSVANTGELFF. In DNA form, the CDR3 reads TGTGCCAGCAGTTATCTGTCTGTCGCGAACACCGGGGAGCTGTTTTTT.

The chain joins TRBV4-1 to TRBJ2-2, with TRBD2 matching over 14 bases. V gave up 4 bases and J gave up 4 bases; unmatched junction bases: 17. Germline V gene data show CDR1 as MGHRA and CDR2 as YSYEKL. The CDR3 consists of 21 residues. The CDR3 coding sequence is TGCGCCAGCAGCCGCCTGGCCGGGACTAGCGGGAGTTCGGTCGGCACCGGGGAGCTGTTTTTT. It specifies CASSRLAGTSGSSVGTGELFF.

The chain uses TRBV5-1 and TRBJ2-2, with a tentative D call TRBD1 (6 bases). From germline, CDR1 is SGHRS and CDR2 YFSETQ. The CDR3 runs to 15 residues. V was pared by 2 bases and J by 7 bases, with 15 bases between. The CDR3 protein is CASSFSGTTFGELFF. For the CDR3, the DNA is TGCGCCAGCAGCTTCTCCGGGACAACATTCGGGGAGCTGTTTTTT.

This clone was detected only once. This chain joins TRBV10-3 and TRBJ2-7; 9 positions agree with TRBD1. The CDR3 has 15 residues. V gave up 1 base and J gave up 6 bases; unmatched junction bases: 7. CDR1 ENHRY and CDR2 SYGVKD come from the germline V gene. CDR3 nucleotide sequence: TGTGCCATCAGTGAGTTTGTAGGACAGGGGAGCGAGCAGTACTTC. It translates to CAISEFVGQGSEQYF.

J is TRBJ2-7 and V is TRBV20-1; D may be TRBD1 (5 bases). The CDR3 length is 11 residues. V lost 6 bases to trimming and J lost 4 bases, with 10 bases between them. CDR1 is DFQATT and CDR2 is SNEGSKA in the germline V gene (reference sequence). The DNA of the CDR3 is TGCAGTGCGACGACAGAATACGAGCAGTACTTC. Translation: CSATTEYEQYF.

The chain carries TRBV2 and TRBJ2-3; 8 bases are shared with TRBD2. The trim removed 4 bases at V and 3 bases at J, leaving 6 bases unmatched. Germline values: CDR1 SNHLY, CDR2 FYNNEI. The CDR3 is 15 residues long. CDR3: CASSAGASGTDTQYF. CDR3 in DNA: TGTGCCAGCAGTGCTGGGGCTAGCGGGACAGATACGCAGTATTTT.

The rearrangement joins TRBV7-2 to TRBJ2-1; D possibly corresponds to TRBD2 (6 bases). The CDR3 has 14 amino acids. The V end lost 3 bases, the J end lost 9 bases, and 15 bases lay between the germline ends. From germline, CDR1 is SGHTA and CDR2 FQGNSA. The DNA of the CDR3 is TGTGCCAGCAGCTTTGGAGGGCCCGGTCTTGAGCAGTTCTTC. As protein: CASSFGGPGLEQFF.

This clone occurred once. The chain links TRBV7-6 to TRBJ2-1; TRBD2 might be the D (6 bases). Germline CDR1 is SGHVS and CDR2 is FNYEAQ. This CDR3 has 13 amino acids. V lost 1 base and J 15 bases, leaving 16 bases between the germline ends. The CDR3 region is CASSLELAGLRFF. DNA of the CDR3: TGTGCCAGCAGCTTAGAACTAGCAGGGCTGCGGTTCTTC.

The chain employs TRBV2 and TRBJ2-5; the D is unclear. The germline V gene has CDR1 SNHLY and CDR2 FYNNEI. The CDR3 runs 12 residues. Trimming removed 5 bases from V and 0 bases from J, with 4 bases in between. In DNA form, the CDR3 reads TGTGCCAGCAGTCTATACCAAGAGACCCAGTACTTC. Encoded protein: CASSLYQETQYF.

The rearrangement uses TRBV23-1 and TRBJ1-3; TRBD1 matches 8 bases. TRBV23-1 is designated an ORF whose function remains uncertain. V lost 0 bases, J lost 4 bases, and 5 bases stayed unmatched. The CDR3 loop spans 16 amino acids. The CDR3 loop reads CASSQSDRVAGNTIYF. The CDR3 DNA follows: TGCGCCAGCAGTCAATCGGACAGGGTCGCCGGAAACACCATATATTTT.

This chain links TRBV2 with TRBJ1-5; D possibly corresponds to TRBD1 (5 bases). The germline CDR1 and CDR2 sequences are SNHLY and FYNNEI. Trimming cost V 4 bases and J 0 bases, with 7 bases left between them. CDR3 length: 14 residues. The CDR3 spells CASSGQYSNQPQHF. In nucleotides, the CDR3 is TGTGCCAGCAGTGGACAGTATAGCAATCAGCCCCAGCATTTT.